This T cell receptor (beta chain) originates from a study of post-analysis software for immune sequencing data (dated by TCRdb to the mid-2010s). Background for the entire study: Disease courses on record covered relapsing-remitting, secondary progressive and progressive-relapsing multiple sclerosis, though some patients had no subtype annotation. A subset of samples was prepared in parallel using single-end sample barcoding, then pooled and co-amplified after Illumina adapter ligation. The patient repertoires were set against under 12 previously published healthy control repertoires from donors whose ages ranged from about 6 to 25 years.

A word on this clonotype: Its binding antigen is unknown. Within one base of it there is no much larger clone, and no base qualities were kept.

Trimming takes 3 bases off V and 7 bases off J; junction bases not matched to a gene: 6. The CDR3, from cysteine to phenylalanine, totals 14 residues. Left in the record is the CDR3 DNA by itself, 42 bases read in frame from the first base. Looking up the germline V gene yields CDR1 SNHLY and CDR2 FYNNEI. To demonstrate the VDJtools post-analysis software, TCR beta repertoires were profiled from the peripheral blood of 10 to 15 young patients with multiple sclerosis. The multiple sclerosis patients were children and adolescents ranging in age from roughly 6 to 15 years. The library came from PCR. The sample was run on an Illumina HiSeq 2500. Unique molecular identifiers were incorporated into TCR beta cDNA libraries to reduce PCR and sequencing biases. Per 1 to 10 million input T cells, some 500,000 cDNA molecules were obtained, such that each molecule approximated one T cell. The patient libraries were prepared and sequenced using the same protocol as the earlier healthy control dataset. Samples belonging to the same batch were prepared together, multiplexed and sequenced on a shared HiSeq lane. For the original study's pipeline: Raw barcoded reads were processed with MIGEC, discarding single-read molecular identifier groups before consensus assembly and CDR3 extraction. Clonotype tables were post-analysed with VDJtools, and diversity was normalized by down-sampling all datasets to the smallest sample size. In repertoire overlap clustering, CDR3 amino acid sequences, but not nucleotide sequences, were matched to correct batch-related cross-sample contamination. TCRdb applied fastp at Q25 and MiXCR to the public reads, then kept only in-frame beta chains. Rows with a matching CDR3 protein are joined into one entry that keeps the most common DNA and genes. TCRdb's processing, not the authors' own work, is the source of the V and J calls. This sample has hundreds of thousands of distinct CDR3 sequences in its table, and approximately 60% of those were observed once. In total, the top ten clones hold over 9% of the sample.

What the study reported, not specific to this receptor: Four to six TRBV segments, including TRBV5-6, TRBV5-1 and TRBV20-1, were significantly more frequent in patients than controls. The control group was slightly older than the multiple sclerosis patient group. Normalized Chao1 diversity was significantly lower in multiple sclerosis patients than controls, suggesting substantial peripheral T-cell clonal expansion. Strong co-clustering of samples prepared in the same batch was shown by direct clustering with F measure, prompting a batch-effect correction.

This chain is built from TRBV2 and TRBJ2-1; 7 central bases correspond to TRBD2. The sequence came from a girl under 10 years old with multiple sclerosis. The sample consisted of blood. The nucleotide sequence reads as follows: TGTGCCAGCAGTGATGGCGGGGGTATTAATGAGCAGTTCTTC. It translates as CASSDGGGINEQFF.